This is a list of T cell receptor beta chains from one sample in a study of cytomegalovirus exposure and HLA in healthy donors. The data were produced by immunoSEQ multiplex PCR, yet TCRdb's version contains in-frame clones alone and is incomplete. Here the sample spans approximately 220,000 clones, approximately 80% being singletons. The sample was PBMCs. Every receptor here comes from a girl aged 2 to 10 in good health and CMV-seronegative. CDR3s include the opening cysteine and the closing phenylalanine or tryptophan. A D gene is named only where the DNA matches it firmly. Some rows mark clone size as missing; the rest say once, few, many or name a class of expanded clone.

TRBV29-1,NA,TRBJ2-5,TRBD2,CSVALAGADGETQYF,TGCAGCGTTGCACTAGCGGGAGCGGATGGAGAGACCCAGTACTTC
TRBV9,few,TRBJ1-2,NA,CASSGRQQGSYGYTF,TGTGCCAGCAGCGGACGACAGCAGGGTAGCTATGGCTACACCTTC
TRBV29-1,NA,TRBJ1-2,NA,CSVEESVGYTF,TGCAGCGTTGAAGAATCGGTCGGCTACACCTTC
TRBV7-9,NA,TRBJ2-5,TRBD2,CSSSSWTSGGAKETQYF,TGTTCCAGCAGCTCCTGGACTAGCGGGGGAGCCAAAGAGACCCAGTACTTC
TRBV5-1,few,TRBJ1-6,NA,CASTPGEGNSNSPLHF,TGCGCCAGCACCCCAGGAGAGGGAAATAGTAATTCACCCCTCCACTTT
TRBV7-9,NA,TRBJ2-7,TRBD2,CASSGTSGRNEQYF,TGTGCCAGCTCAGGGACTAGCGGGAGAAACGAGCAGTACTTC
TRBV30,NA,TRBJ1-4,NA,CAWSIGVETVATNEKLFF,TGTGCCTGGAGTATTGGGGTGGAGACAGTCGCAACTAATGAAAAACTGTTTTTT
TRBV27,NA,TRBJ2-1,TRBD2,CASSLIAGGRNEQFF,TGTGCCAGCAGTTTAATAGCGGGAGGGAGGAATGAGCAGTTCTTC
TRBV5-1,NA,TRBJ2-1,TRBD1,CASSLGQGYNEQFF,TGCGCCAGCAGCTTGGGACAGGGGTACAATGAGCAGTTCTTC
TRBV27,NA,TRBJ2-7,NA,CASSLTGWSSYEQYF,TGTGCCAGCAGTTTGACAGGTTGGAGCTCCTACGAGCAGTACTTC
TRBV6-5,NA,TRBJ2-1,NA,CASSRPGQGKNEQFF,TGTGCCAGCAGCCGCCCCGGCCAGGGAAAAAATGAGCAGTTCTTC
TRBV30,NA,TRBJ2-7,TRBD1,CAWRSPGTAYEQYF,TGTGCCTGGAGGTCCCCCGGGACAGCCTACGAGCAGTACTTC
TRBV5-1,NA,TRBJ2-1,TRBD2,CASSLAGESYNEQFF,TGCGCCAGCAGCTTAGCGGGAGAGAGCTACAATGAGCAGTTCTTC
TRBV27,NA,TRBJ2-7,TRBD1,CASADRGYEQYF,TGTGCCAGCGCGGACAGGGGCTACGAGCAGTACTTC
TRBV20-1,NA,TRBJ2-7,NA,CSASSAYEQYF,TGCAGTGCTAGTTCAGCCTACGAGCAGTACTTC
TRBV7-9,NA,TRBJ1-5,NA,CASSLALTASSDQPQHF,TGTGCCAGCAGCTTAGCGCTGACAGCCTCTTCGGATCAGCCCCAGCATTTT
TRBV19,NA,TRBJ1-1,TRBD1,CASSIGPGQGAFLYVDTEAFF,TGTGCCAGTAGTATAGGTCCGGGACAGGGGGCCTTTCTCTATGTGGACACTGAAGCTTTCTTT
TRBV7-2,once,TRBJ1-2,NA,CASSLTVWQVLGYTF,TGTGCCAGCAGCTTAACCGTCTGGCAGGTCCTTGGCTACACCTTC
TRBV6-6,NA,TRBJ2-7,NA,CASSYSRGTTPYEQYF,TGTGCCAGCAGTTACTCGAGGGGGACGACCCCTTACGAGCAGTACTTC
TRBV27,NA,TRBJ2-3,TRBD1,CASRGDRGTDTQYF,TGTGCCAGCAGGGGGGACAGGGGCACAGATACGCAGTATTTT
TRBV7-2,NA,TRBJ1-5,TRBD1,CASSFDRDQPQHF,TGTGCCAGCAGCTTCGACAGGGATCAGCCCCAGCATTTT
TRBV7-8,few,TRBJ2-7,NA,CASSLDSPGYEQYF,TGTGCCAGCAGCTTAGATTCGCCGGGCTACGAGCAGTACTTC
TRBV6-5,NA,TRBJ1-1,NA,CASRPDGIPGEAFF,TGTGCCAGCAGGCCTGACGGGATTCCCGGCGAGGCTTTCTTT
TRBV4-1,NA,TRBJ1-1,TRBD1,CASSHAGTDEAFF,TGCGCCAGCAGCCATGCCGGGACAGACGAAGCTTTCTTT
TRBV9,few,TRBJ2-7,TRBD2,CASSAHGGASGRYEQYF,TGTGCCAGCAGCGCCCACGGGGGGGCTAGCGGGAGGTACGAGCAGTACTTC
TRBV5-6,few,TRBJ1-1,NA,CASSLQTDTEAFF,TGTGCCAGCAGCCTTCAGACAGACACTGAAGCTTTCTTT
TRBV2,NA,TRBJ1-2,TRBD1,CASRIGGAGGYTF,TGTGCCAGCAGGATAGGGGGCGCGGGAGGCTACACCTTC
TRBV11-2,NA,TRBJ2-2,NA,CASSLDVTVLNTGELFF,TGTGCCAGCAGCTTAGATGTGACAGTTTTGAACACCGGGGAGCTGTTTTTT
TRBV27,NA,TRBJ2-1,NA,CASSPVLASHEQFF,TGTGCCAGCAGTCCCGTTCTAGCGTCCCATGAGCAGTTCTTC
TRBV6-1,NA,TRBJ2-5,NA,CASSEDRLQETQYF,TGTGCCAGCAGTGAAGACAGGCTACAAGAGACCCAGTACTTC
TRBV25-1,NA,TRBJ2-7,NA,CASSLSLPVSNHEQYF,TGTGCCAGCAGTTTAAGCCTCCCCGTCTCCAACCACGAGCAGTACTTC
TRBV5-6,NA,TRBJ1-1,NA,CASSQTTGGNTEAFF,TGTGCCAGCAGCCAAACTACCGGGGGAAACACTGAAGCTTTCTTT
TRBV11-2,NA,TRBJ2-4,NA,CASTTGGAKNIQYF,TGTGCCAGCACCACCGGGGGAGCCAAAAACATTCAGTACTTC
TRBV5-4,NA,TRBJ2-1,NA,CASSLGQYSEQFF,TGTGCCAGCAGCTTGGGCCAGTACAGTGAGCAGTTCTTC
TRBV5-4,NA,TRBJ2-3,NA,CASSSRAGEDTQYF,TGTGCCAGCAGCTCCCGAGCAGGTGAAGATACGCAGTATTTT
TRBV2,NA,TRBJ2-3,TRBD1,CASRLDRVTDTQYF,TGTGCCAGCAGGCTGGACAGGGTAACAGATACGCAGTATTTT
TRBV25-1,few,TRBJ2-2,NA,CASSELGAGELFF,TGTGCCAGCAGTGAACTTGGGGCTGGGGAGCTGTTTTTT
TRBV5-1,NA,TRBJ1-2,NA,CASSLDNSYTF,TGCGCCAGCAGCTTGGACAATTCCTACACCTTC
TRBV28,NA,TRBJ1-6,NA,CASSLTPAGRPQGSPLHF,TGTGCCAGCAGTTTAACCCCAGCCGGACGGCCACAGGGATCACCCCTCCACTTT
TRBV6-5,NA,TRBJ2-7,TRBD1,CASRQSTGGLYEQYF,TGTGCCAGCCGCCAGTCGACAGGGGGACTCTACGAGCAGTACTTC
TRBV29-1,NA,TRBJ1-2,TRBD1,CSVGGGQSYTF,TGCAGCGTTGGAGGGGGCCAGAGCTACACCTTC
TRBV6-5,NA,TRBJ2-7,TRBD2,CASSYGLASYEQYF,TGTGCCAGCAGTTACGGACTAGCCTCCTACGAGCAGTACTTC
TRBV6-4,NA,TRBJ1-4,NA,CASSLQGASGEKLFF,TGTGCCAGCAGTCTACAAGGGGCATCCGGAGAAAAACTGTTTTTT
TRBV4-1,NA,TRBJ2-7,NA,CASSQVAGMYEQYF,TGCGCCAGCAGCCAAGTCGCGGGGATGTACGAGCAGTACTTC
TRBV6-1,NA,TRBJ2-7,TRBD1,CAGGDRGHEQYF,TGTGCCGGGGGGGACAGGGGGCACGAGCAGTACTTC
TRBV10-3,NA,TRBJ2-7,NA,CAISESEGEQYF,TGTGCCATCAGTGAGTCTGAGGGCGAGCAGTACTTC
TRBV19,NA,TRBJ2-5,NA,CASSIERGGEETQYF,TGTGCCAGTAGTATAGAACGCGGTGGTGAAGAGACCCAGTACTTC
TRBV19,NA,TRBJ1-5,TRBD1,CASSIGDRVNQPQHF,TGTGCCAGTAGTATCGGGGACAGAGTCAATCAGCCCCAGCATTTT
TRBV5-1,NA,TRBJ2-2,TRBD2,CASSFLAGGNTGELFF,TGCGCCAGCAGCTTTCTAGCGGGGGGCAACACCGGGGAGCTGTTTTTT